This note documents a single TCR beta chain sequence. Profiling relied on immunoSEQ multiplex PCR, and the TCRdb table lists in-frame clones only, not all of them. The repertoire holds about 110,000 clones, with 90% as singletons. Trimming at V came to 4 bases and at J to 5 bases, leaving 12 bases not matched to a gene. The CDR3 consists of 17 residues. Germline-derived CDR1 and CDR2 are SGHAT and FQNNGV. This record belongs to a study of Tregs in tolerant kidney transplant recipients. The receptor was derived from a human donor who received a combined kidney and bone marrow transplant. This chain connects TRBV11-2 to TRBJ1-4; the match to TRBD1 covers 8 bases. Sequenced material: CD4+ T cells from blood, taken before the transplant. The CDR3 nucleotides are TGTGCCAGCAGCTCTCTACTCCGACAGGGGAGGAATGAAAAACTGTTTTTT. It yields the protein CASSSLLRQGRNEKLFF.